This TCR beta chain was observed in a study of CD8+ T cells in alopecia areata. Investigators isolated RNA and reverse transcribed it into cDNA to act as the sequencing template. The method was immunoSEQ multiplex PCR; TCRdb's version includes in-frame clones alone and lacks a portion of them. In the table there are fewer than 250,000 clones, less than 50% of which are singletons. Treatment in this sample: oral pan-JAK inhibitor, 5-10 mg twice daily. Germline V gene data show CDR1 as SGHNT and CDR2 as YYREEE (reference sequence). The V and J ends lost 0 bases and 9 bases respectively, with 13 bases between them. The CDR3 consists of 14 residues.

The specimen was CD4+ T cells sorted from blood, collected at approximately week 39, from a patient treated with tofacitinib. The receptor comes from a human donor with alopecia areata. This chain uses TRBV5-4 with TRBJ2-1, with D possibly TRBD2 on 5 matching bases. DNA for the CDR3: TGTGCCAGCAGCTTGGATGGCGGGTTAGGTGAGCAGTTCTTC. Its translation is CASSLDGGLGEQFF.